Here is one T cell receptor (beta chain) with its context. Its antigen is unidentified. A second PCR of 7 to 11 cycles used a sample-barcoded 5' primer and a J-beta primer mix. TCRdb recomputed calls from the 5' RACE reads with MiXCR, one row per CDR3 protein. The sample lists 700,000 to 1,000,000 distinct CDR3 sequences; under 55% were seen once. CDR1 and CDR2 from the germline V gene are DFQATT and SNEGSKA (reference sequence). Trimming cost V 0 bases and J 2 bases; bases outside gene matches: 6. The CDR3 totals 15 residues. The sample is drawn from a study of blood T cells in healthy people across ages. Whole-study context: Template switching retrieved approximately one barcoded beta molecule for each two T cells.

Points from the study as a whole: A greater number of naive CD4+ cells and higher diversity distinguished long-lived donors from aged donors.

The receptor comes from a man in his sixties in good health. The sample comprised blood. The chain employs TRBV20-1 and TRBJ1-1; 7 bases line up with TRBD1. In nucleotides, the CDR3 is TGCAGTGCTAGAGATAGGAGACAGGGCAACACTGAAGCTTTCTTT. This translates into CSARDRRQGNTEAFF.